The 12 T cell receptor beta chains reported below all come from one sample, sequenced in a study of cytomegalovirus exposure and HLA in healthy donors. A multiplex PCR was run with 60 Vbeta primers and 13 Jbeta primers. Using immunoSEQ multiplex PCR, the repertoire was profiled, and TCRdb retains in-frame clones only, with some absent. The sample yields about 76,000 clones, 73% seen once. The sample comprised PBMCs. The source is a middle-aged woman in good health and CMV-seropositive.

The gene calls are TRBV6-4 and TRBJ2-4, with a weak D call TRBD2 (5 bases). The germline V gene encodes CDR1 MRHNA and CDR2 SNTAGT. Trimming left V 6 bases short and J 3 bases short, with 15 bases between. This CDR3 is built from 15 residues. Here the CDR3 reads CASSLLDEGKNIQYF. CDR3 coding DNA: TGTGCCAGCAGCCTCCTTGATGAGGGCAAAAACATTCAGTACTTC.

A single count supports this clone. V and J are TRBV6-6 and TRBJ1-5; TRBD1 is a possible D gene (5 bases). The CDR3 is 14 amino acids. The V end was cut by 0 bases, the J end by 4 bases, with 7 bases between. CDR1 is MNHNY, CDR2 SVGAGI, per germline (reference sequence). The CDR3 region has the DNA TGTGCCAGCAGTTACTCGGGGGGAAATCAGCCCCAGCATTTT. Amino acid sequence: CASSYSGGNQPQHF.

The chain has TRBV7-2 and TRBJ2-2, with TRBD2 matching over 9 bases. Germline loops: CDR1 SGHTA, CDR2 FQGNSA. The CDR3 contains 16 residues. V lost 1 base and J lost 4; bases outside the gene matches: 4. The CDR3 region has the DNA TGTGCCAGCAGCTTAGGGGGACTAGCTGGCACCGGGGAGCTGTTTTTT. Translation gives CASSLGGLAGTGELFF.

The genes are TRBV6-4 and TRBJ2-1; 14 nucleotides match TRBD2. Trimming removed 5 bases from V and 6 bases from J; junction bases left unmatched: 6. There are 16 residues in the CDR3. CDR1 MRHNA and CDR2 SNTAGT come from the germline V gene. The CDR3 spells CASSFRLAGGGNEQFF. The CDR3 nucleotides are TGTGCCAGCAGTTTCCGACTAGCGGGAGGGGGCAATGAGCAGTTCTTC.

Only one count was recorded for this clone. J is TRBJ2-5 and V is TRBV5-1, with 8 bases aligning to TRBD2. CDR3 length: 16 residues. V shed 5 bases and J 7 bases; nucleotides not matched to a gene: 16. Germline CDR1 SGHRS, CDR2 YFSETQ. CDR3 region: CASRVDQAGAGSTQYF. In nucleotides, the CDR3 is TGCGCCAGCAGGGTTGACCAAGCGGGGGCCGGATCGACCCAGTACTTC.

The V gene is TRBV7-2, the J gene TRBJ2-5; weak D call: TRBD1 (5 bases). The CDR3 is 15 amino acids. From germline, CDR1 is SGHTA and CDR2 FQGNSA. The V and J ends lost 2 bases and 0 bases respectively, with 10 bases between them. The CDR3: CASSLFQGYQETQYF. The DNA of the CDR3 is TGTGCCAGCAGCTTATTTCAGGGCTACCAAGAGACCCAGTACTTC.

The rearrangement uses TRBV9 and TRBJ1-5; D ambiguous. Trimming took off 7 bases at V and 5 bases at J, with 16 bases between the two ends. Germline V gene sequence: CDR1 SGDLS, CDR2 YYNGEE. The length of the CDR3 is 14 residues. The CDR3 spells CASGLGGEYQPQHF. CDR3 nucleotide sequence: TGTGCCAGCGGTTTGGGAGGAGAATATCAGCCCCAGCATTTT.

This clone has a handful of counts. The gene calls are TRBV4-1 and TRBJ1-2, with 7 bases identical to TRBD1. The germline gives CDR1 MGHRA, CDR2 YSYEKL. This CDR3 is 12 amino acids long. The V segment lost 5 bases and the J segment 5 bases; nucleotides outside the gene matches: 2. DNA for the CDR3: TGCGCCAGCAGCGAGGGACAGTATGGCTACACCTTC. The encoded protein is CASSEGQYGYTF.

The V call is TRBV6-5, the J call TRBJ2-3; D gene uncertain. CDR1 and CDR2 (germline): MNHEY, SVGAGI. This CDR3 has 15 residues. Trimming left V 3 bases short and J 0 bases short, with 10 bases between. CDR3 protein: CASSYTSLSTDTQYF. DNA of the CDR3: TGTGCCAGCAGTTATACCTCCCTAAGCACAGATACGCAGTATTTT.

The V call is TRBV30, the J call TRBJ2-7, with 9 bases fitting TRBD1. The CDR3 is 14 residues long. The ends lost 4 bases at V and 2 bases at J; junction bases unmatched: 6. The germline V gene has CDR1 GTSNPN and CDR2 SVGIG (reference sequence). CDR3 region: CAWTTGTGPYEQYF. CDR3 DNA: TGTGCCTGGACCACCGGGACAGGGCCCTACGAGCAGTACTTC. The full variable domain, with the rest looked up from reference TRBV30 and TRBJ2-7, is SQTIHQWPATLVQPVGSPLSLECTVEGTSNPNLYWYRQAAGRGLQLLFYSVGIGQISSEVPQNLSASRPQDRQFILSSKKLLLSDSGFYLCAWTTGTGPYEQYFGPGTRLTVT.

The chain recombines TRBV6-5 with TRBJ1-2; the D gene is possibly TRBD1 (6 bases). Trimming took 4 bases from V and 4 from J, leaving 16 bases between them. The germline V gene has CDR1 MNHEY and CDR2 SVGAGI. The CDR3 length is 15 residues. The CDR3 loop is CASSSNRAMGYGYTF. The CDR3 DNA reads TGTGCCAGCAGTTCCAACAGGGCTATGGGCTATGGCTACACCTTC.

The rearrangement uses TRBV15 and TRBJ1-1, with D unresolved. The CDR3 spans 13 residues. Germline lookup yields CDR1 LNHNV and CDR2 YYDKDF (reference sequence). V lost 0 bases and J lost 1, with 3 bases in between. CDR3 in DNA: TGTGCCACCAGCAGAGACAGGAACACTGAAGCTTTCTTT. It yields the protein CATSRDRNTEAFF. Filled out from reference TRBV15 and TRBJ1-1, the complete variable domain reads DAMVIQNPRYQVTQFGKPVTLSCSQTLNHNVMYWYQQKSSQAPKLLFHYYDKDFNNEADTPDNFQSRRPNTSFCFLDIRSPGLGDTAMYLCATSRDRNTEAFFGQGTRLTVV.